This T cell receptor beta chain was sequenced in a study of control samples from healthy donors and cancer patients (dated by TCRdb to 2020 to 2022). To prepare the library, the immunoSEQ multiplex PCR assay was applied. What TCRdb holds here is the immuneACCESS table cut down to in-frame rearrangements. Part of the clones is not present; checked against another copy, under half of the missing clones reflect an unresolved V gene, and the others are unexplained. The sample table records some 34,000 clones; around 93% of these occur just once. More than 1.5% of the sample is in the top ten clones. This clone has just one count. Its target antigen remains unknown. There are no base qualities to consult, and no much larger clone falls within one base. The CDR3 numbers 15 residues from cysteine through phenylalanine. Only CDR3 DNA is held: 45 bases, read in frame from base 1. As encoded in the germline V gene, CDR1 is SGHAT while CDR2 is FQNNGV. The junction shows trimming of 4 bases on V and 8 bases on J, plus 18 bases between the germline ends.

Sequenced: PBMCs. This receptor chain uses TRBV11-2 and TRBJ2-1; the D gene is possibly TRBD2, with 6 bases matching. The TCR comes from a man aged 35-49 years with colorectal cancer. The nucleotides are TGTGCCAGCAGCTCAGGCGGGACTTCGCCCCATGAGCAGTTCTTC. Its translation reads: CASSSGGTSPHEQFF.